This is a list of T cell receptor beta chains from one sample in a study of T cells in Graves' hyperthyroidism and ophthalmopathy. TCRdb used MiXCR to reprocess the multiplex PCR reads, holding one entry per CDR3 protein. Among about 620,000 distinct CDR3 sequences, 16% were seen once, and the ten largest hold 3.5% to 4%. Sequencing was done on a sample of blood. These TCRs come from a woman aged 25 to 39 with Graves' hyperthyroidism. The CDR3 runs from the conserved cysteine through the conserved F or W. D genes are given only for firm matches. Not all rows give a size; the values are once, few, many and, for expanded clones, a class.

D: TRBD1; length: 14; size: NA; J: TRBJ2-3; V: TRBV7-3; DNA: TGTGCCAGCAGAGCGACAGGGGCCACAGATACGCAGTATTTT; CDR3: CASRATGATDTQYF
D: TRBD2; length: 14; size: many; J: TRBJ2-1; V: TRBV6-1; DNA: TGTGCCAGCAAGTGGGAGGGCGGGTCGGATGAGCAGTTCTTC; CDR3: CASKWEGGSDEQFF
D: TRBD1; length: 13; size: few; J: TRBJ2-7; V: TRBV6-1; DNA: TGTGCCAGCAGTTCTGGGACAGGGTTCGAGCAGTACTTC; CDR3: CASSSGTGFEQYF
D: TRBD1; length: 16; size: NA; J: TRBJ1-3; V: TRBV18; DNA: TGTGCCAGCTCATCGACAGGGGGATTCTCTGGAAACACCATATATTTT; CDR3: CASSSTGGFSGNTIYF
D: NA; length: 17; size: NA; J: TRBJ2-6; V: TRBV12-3/TRBV12-4; DNA: TGTGCCAGCGTCTTAAGGTCTGGGGGGACTGGGGCCAACGTCCTGACTTTC; CDR3: CASVLRSGGTGANVLTF
D: TRBD2; length: 18; size: NA; J: TRBJ2-1; V: TRBV6-1; DNA: TGTGCCAGCAGGCCGGGACTAGCGGGCTCGAGCTCCTACAATGAGCAGTTCTTC; CDR3: CASRPGLAGSSSYNEQFF
D: TRBD1; length: 13; size: NA; J: TRBJ1-2; V: TRBV29-1; DNA: TGCAGCGTTGCGAGTGGACAGGTCGATGGCTACACCTTC; CDR3: CSVASGQVDGYTF
D: NA; length: 15; size: many; J: TRBJ2-7; V: TRBV11-2; DNA: TGTGCCAGCAGCTTATCAAGGGACTCATACTACGAGCAGTACTTC; CDR3: CASSLSRDSYYEQYF
D: TRBD2; length: 14; size: NA; J: TRBJ2-3; V: TRBV29-1; DNA: TGCAGCGTTGAATCGAGACTAGCTGTCGATACGCAGTATTTT; CDR3: CSVESRLAVDTQYF
D: NA; length: 13; size: many; J: TRBJ1-1; V: TRBV15; DNA: TGTGCCACCAGCAGAGATGGTGCCTTTGAAGCTTTCTTT; CDR3: CATSRDGAFEAFF
D: NA; length: 16; size: many; J: TRBJ1-5; V: TRBV28; DNA: TGTGCCAGCAGTTTTATAGATCGTCGAAGCAATCAGCCCCAGCATTTT; CDR3: CASSFIDRRSNQPQHF
D: TRBD2; length: 15; size: many; J: TRBJ2-7; V: TRBV5-1; DNA: TGCGCCAGCAGCCGGGGACTAGCGGGATTTTACGAGCAGTACTTC; CDR3: CASSRGLAGFYEQYF
D: NA; length: 13; size: many; J: TRBJ1-5; V: TRBV20-1; DNA: TGCAGTGTTACCCGGAGTAGCAATCAGCCCCAGCATTTT; CDR3: CSVTRSSNQPQHF
D: NA; length: 18; size: many; J: TRBJ2-3; V: TRBV12-3/TRBV12-4; DNA: TGTGCCAGCAGCTCAGAGGCAAGAAAATTTTCTAGCACAGATACGCAGTATTTT; CDR3: CASSSEARKFSSTDTQYF
D: NA; length: 16; size: many; J: TRBJ2-2; V: TRBV20-1; DNA: TGCAGTGCTAGAGAACCCGGGACACCGAACACCGGGGAGCTGTTTTTT; CDR3: CSAREPGTPNTGELFF
D: NA; length: 15; size: NA; J: TRBJ1-4; V: TRBV10-3; DNA: TGTGCCATCAGTTCAAGGACAGCAACTAATGAAAAACTGTTTTTT; CDR3: CAISSRTATNEKLFF
D: TRBD1; length: 14; size: many; J: TRBJ1-5; V: TRBV12-3/TRBV12-4; DNA: TGTGCCAGCAGTCTACAGGGGACCAATCAGCCCCAGCATTTT; CDR3: CASSLQGTNQPQHF
D: NA; length: 15; size: few; J: TRBJ1-5; V: TRBV20-1; DNA: TGCAGTGCTGTCAAAGAAGGGGTGAACAATCAGCCCCAGCATTTT; CDR3: CSAVKEGVNNQPQHF
D: NA; length: 14; size: few; J: TRBJ1-4; V: TRBV7-2; DNA: TGTGCCAGCAGCCCCGGGGGGGCGAATGAAAAACTGTTTTTT; CDR3: CASSPGGANEKLFF
D: NA; length: 16; size: many; J: TRBJ1-5; V: TRBV7-8; DNA: TGTGCCAGCAGCTTAGCGGGTTTCCTTAGCAATCAGCCCCAGCATTTT; CDR3: CASSLAGFLSNQPQHF
D: NA; length: 14; size: many; J: TRBJ2-7; V: TRBV6-2/TRBV6-3; DNA: TGTGCCAGCAGGCCAAGGACGGTCTCCTACGAGCAGTACTTC; CDR3: CASRPRTVSYEQYF
D: TRBD2; length: 17; size: few; J: TRBJ2-7; V: TRBV5-1; DNA: TGCGCCAGCAGCCTGGGGACCTTAGCGGGTCGGCATTACGAGCAGTACTTC; CDR3: CASSLGTLAGRHYEQYF
D: NA; length: 14; size: few; J: TRBJ2-3; V: TRBV24-1; DNA: TGTGCCACCAGTCCCCAGATTAGCACAGATACGCAGTATTTT; CDR3: CATSPQISTDTQYF
D: NA; length: 13; size: many; J: TRBJ2-7; V: TRBV7-9; DNA: TGTGCCAGCAGCGCCTGGAACAAGGACGAGCAGTACTTC; CDR3: CASSAWNKDEQYF
D: NA; length: 13; size: many; J: TRBJ1-5; V: TRBV30; DNA: TGTGCCTGGAGCCCAGGAATCAATCAGCCCCAGCATTTT; CDR3: CAWSPGINQPQHF
D: NA; length: 13; size: many; J: TRBJ2-1; V: TRBV2; DNA: TGTGCCAGCAGTGAAGGGACAGTGACTGAGCAGTTCTTC; CDR3: CASSEGTVTEQFF
D: TRBD1; length: 15; size: NA; J: TRBJ1-6; V: TRBV6-1; DNA: TGTGCCAGCAAACTCCGGGACAGTTATAATTCACCCCTCCACTTT; CDR3: CASKLRDSYNSPLHF
D: TRBD1; length: 15; size: many; J: TRBJ1-4; V: TRBV7-9; DNA: TGTGCCAGCAGCTTCTGGGACAGGGTGAAAGAAAAACTGTTTTTT; CDR3: CASSFWDRVKEKLFF
D: NA; length: 15; size: NA; J: TRBJ2-7; V: TRBV30; DNA: TGTGCCTGGAGTACCCCAGGTACACTCTCCTACGAGCAGTACTTC; CDR3: CAWSTPGTLSYEQYF